These T cell receptor beta chains were read from a single sample in a study of T cell responses to AZD1222 COVID-19 vaccine. Produced via immunoSEQ multiplex PCR; TCRdb's table is partial and in-frame only. The sample has more than 95,000 clones, approximately 90% seen once. The source material was peripheral blood, sampled on day 0 of AZD1222 vaccination. These receptors were collected from an adult in good health. The CDR3 runs from the conserved cysteine through the conserved F or W. The order of the fields is J gene, V gene, D gene, CDR3 length, clone size, CDR3 DNA, CDR3 protein. D genes are given only for firm matches. Not all rows give a size; the values are once, few, many and, for expanded clones, a class.

>TRBJ2-2|TRBV18|TRBD2|17|-
TGTGCCAGCTCACCGCGACTAGCGGGAGTCTTCACCGGGGAGCTGTTTTTT
CASSPRLAGVFTGELFF
>TRBJ1-1|TRBV6-5|-|14|-
TGTGCCAGCAGGTACGGACCGGACCGCGTCGCGGCTTTCTTT
CASRYGPDRVAAFF
>TRBJ2-6|TRBV6-4|-|15|-
TGTGCCAGCAGTGGACAAAGCTCTGGGGCCAACGTCCTGACTTTC
CASSGQSSGANVLTF
>TRBJ1-5|TRBV10-3|-|14|-
TGTGCCATCAGTGAAGTTTATAGCAATCAGCCCCAGCATTTT
CAISEVYSNQPQHF
>TRBJ2-7|TRBV28|TRBD2|14|-
TGTGCCAGCAGGATAGCGGGAGATGCCTACGAGCAGTACTTC
CASRIAGDAYEQYF
>TRBJ1-1|TRBV28|-|12|-
TGTGCCAGCAGTCTTCAGGAAGGTGAAGCTTTCTTT
CASSLQEGEAFF
>TRBJ2-2|TRBV19|TRBD1|13|-
TGTGCCAGTATGGACAGGGGTCCCGGGGAGCTGTTTTTT
CASMDRGPGELFF
>TRBJ2-7|TRBV5-5|-|15|-
TGTGCCAGCAGTCCAACCGGCCTAGCATCCTACGAGCAGTACTTC
CASSPTGLASYEQYF
>TRBJ2-2|TRBV7-6|-|11|-
TGTGCCAGCAGCATTACCGGGGAGCTGTTTTTT
CASSITGELFF
>TRBJ2-3|TRBV6-5|-|12|-
TGTGCCAGCACCAAACAAGGCGGTACGCAGTATTTT
CASTKQGGTQYF
>TRBJ2-1|TRBV7-8|-|15|-
TGTGCCAGCAGCCCCACTAGTACTGAATACAATGAGCAGTTCTTC
CASSPTSTEYNEQFF
>TRBJ1-5|TRBV24-1|TRBD1|16|-
TGTGCCACCAGTGAAGGGAGACAGGGAGGTTTTCAGCCCCAGCATTTT
CATSEGRQGGFQPQHF
>TRBJ1-1|TRBV5-5|-|14|-
TGTGCCAGCAGCTTGAGCAGGGGTATCCCTGAAGCTTTCTTT
CASSLSRGIPEAFF
>TRBJ1-1|TRBV6-6|-|13|-
TGTGCCAGCAGTTCTGCAGGGAACACTGAAGCTTTCTTT
CASSSAGNTEAFF
>TRBJ1-2|TRBV6-6|-|13|-
TGTGCCAGCAGTTACCCTGGGAACTATGGCTACACCTTC
CASSYPGNYGYTF
>TRBJ2-2|TRBV18|-|15|-
TGTGCCAGCTCACCAGGAACCGGGATCACCGGGGAGCTGTTTTTT
CASSPGTGITGELFF
>TRBJ2-7|TRBV6-5|TRBD1|14|-
TGTGCCAGCAGCAGGACAGGGGGTACTTACGAGCAGTACTTC
CASSRTGGTYEQYF
>TRBJ1-5|TRBV28|-|13|-
TGTGCCAGCAGCGTAGGTAGCAATCAGCCCCAGCATTTT
CASSVGSNQPQHF
>TRBJ2-3|TRBV3-1/TRBV3-2|TRBD1|16|-
TGTGCCAGCAGCCCCTGGACAGGGGGCAGGACAGATACGCAGTATTTT
CASSPWTGGRTDTQYF
>TRBJ2-7|TRBV10-1|TRBD1|16|-
TGCGCCAGCAGTGCCGCCGGGACAGGGGGCGGGTACGAGCAGTACTTC
CASSAAGTGGGYEQYF
>TRBJ2-7|TRBV6-2/TRBV6-3|-|15|medium-sized
TGTGCCAGCAGTTACTTCCTTGACAATACCTACGAGCAGTACTTC
CASSYFLDNTYEQYF
>TRBJ2-2|TRBV11-1|-|12|-
TGTGCCAGCAGCTTGACTGCCGGGGAGCTGTTTTTT
CASSLTAGELFF
>TRBJ1-2|TRBV2|TRBD1|13|-
TGTGCCAGCAGCCGGGACAGGGGGCGAGGCTACACCTTC
CASSRDRGRGYTF
>TRBJ2-1|TRBV28|-|18|-
TGTGCCAGCAGTTTATGGAATATTAGGGGGACCACCTACAATGAGCAGTTCTTC
CASSLWNIRGTTYNEQFF
>TRBJ1-6|TRBV28|-|13|-
TGTGCCAGCAGTTCCCCCATTGGATCACCCCTCCACTTT
CASSSPIGSPLHF
>TRBJ2-6|TRBV7-8|TRBD2|18|-
TGTGCCAGCAGCGGGGTGGAGCTAGCGGGAGCTGGGGCCAACGTCCTGACTTTC
CASSGVELAGAGANVLTF
>TRBJ1-3|TRBV12-3/TRBV12-4|-|11|-
TGTGCCAGCAGTTCTTTCAACACCATATATTTT
CASSSFNTIYF
>TRBJ2-7|TRBV29-1|-|12|few
TGCAGCGTTGCAGCTAGAACCGACGAGCAGTACTTC
CSVAARTDEQYF
>TRBJ2-7|TRBV25-1|-|14|-
TGTGCCAGTACCCCGGCGGGGCTGGTCCACGAGCAGTACTTC
CASTPAGLVHEQYF
>TRBJ2-1|TRBV29-1|-|14|-
TGCAGCGTTGGGGGTAGCGGTTCCTACAATGAGCAGTTCTTC
CSVGGSGSYNEQFF
>TRBJ2-2|TRBV3-1/TRBV3-2|-|14|-
TGTGCCAGCAGCCATTGGCAAAACACCGGGGAGCTGTTTTTT
CASSHWQNTGELFF
>TRBJ2-1|TRBV10-1|-|12|-
TGCGCCAGCAGTGAGACTGGAGGGGAGCAGTTCTTC
CASSETGGEQFF
>TRBJ2-7|TRBV6-5|-|12|few
TGTGCCAGCAGAACTGGCCGGGACGAGCAGTACTTC
CASRTGRDEQYF
>TRBJ2-1|TRBV5-1|-|13|-
TGCGCCAGCAGCTTTGGACGGGTGAATGAGCAGTTCTTC
CASSFGRVNEQFF
>TRBJ1-1|TRBV28|-|15|-
TGTGCCAGCAGTTTAGTTGCAGGGCCGAACACTGAAGCTTTCTTT
CASSLVAGPNTEAFF
>TRBJ2-7|TRBV10-2|TRBD2|13|-
TGCGCCAGCAGACTAGCGGGAGAGAACGAGCAGTACTTC
CASRLAGENEQYF
>TRBJ2-1|TRBV28|-|12|-
TGTGCCAGCAGCTTAATGACGGGGTCGCAGTTCTTC
CASSLMTGSQFF
>TRBJ1-6|TRBV2|TRBD1|13|few
TGTGCCAGCAGGGACAGGACGAGCTCACCCCTCCACTTT
CASRDRTSSPLHF
>TRBJ1-4|TRBV2|TRBD1|15|-
TGTGCCAGCAGCGGACGGGGACAGCGTAATGAAAAACTGTTTTTT
CASSGRGQRNEKLFF
>TRBJ1-1|TRBV18|-|14|-
TGTGCCAGCTCACCGCGGGACATCGGAACTGAAGCTTTCTTT
CASSPRDIGTEAFF
>TRBJ2-1|TRBV9|TRBD2|15|-
TGTGCCAGCAGCTCCGTAGCGGGAGTCCTTAATGAGCAGTTCTTC
CASSSVAGVLNEQFF
>TRBJ2-3|TRBV6-1|-|16|-
TGTGCCAGCAGTGAAGTCTGGGCTAGCGGCACAGATACGCAGTATTTT
CASSEVWASGTDTQYF
>TRBJ2-6|TRBV4-1|-|18|-
TGCGCCAGCAGCCAAGGGGGTAGGGGCCCATCTGGGGCCAACGTCCTGACTTTC
CASSQGGRGPSGANVLTF
>TRBJ2-7|TRBV28|-|20|-
TGTGCCAGCAGTTTATATCCCTCGGGACTTTGCCCCGAGGCGTCCTACGAGCAGTACTTC
CASSLYPSGLCPEASYEQYF
>TRBJ2-3|TRBV11-3|-|15|-
TGTGCCAGCAGCTTACAGGGCGGGATCGCAGATACGCAGTATTTT
CASSLQGGIADTQYF
>TRBJ2-1|TRBV2|-|14|-
TGTGCCAGCGCTGACAGGCCCACCTACAATGAGCAGTTCTTC
CASADRPTYNEQFF
>TRBJ2-7|TRBV7-9|TRBD2|15|once
TGTGCCAGCAGCTACCAGGGACTAGCGGGAGGCGAGCAGTACTTC
CASSYQGLAGGEQYF
>TRBJ1-1|TRBV28|-|15|-
TGTGCCAGCAGTTTAGTCCAGGGGATAAACACTGAAGCTTTCTTT
CASSLVQGINTEAFF
>TRBJ2-3|TRBV28|TRBD1|13|-
TGTGCCAGCAGGACAGGGTGGGCAGATACGCAGTATTTT
CASRTGWADTQYF